Given below is one T cell receptor (beta chain) in context. The antigen remains undetermined. This sample was included in a study of long-term antiretroviral therapy in people with HIV. Whole-study results and caveats: CDR3 lengths in HIV samples spanned a narrower range than controls.

Runs used v3.0 of the immunoSEQ assay and were done at survey level. Some clones are missing from TCRdb's copy, which holds only in-frame ones; the method was immunoSEQ multiplex PCR. The sample yields about 31,000 clones, approximately 86% seen once. The CDR3 contains 16 residues. With 2 bases clipped from V and 2 bases from J, the junction kept 6 bases outside the gene matches. CDR1 SGHNT and CDR2 YYREEE come from the germline V gene (reference sequence). V and J are TRBV5-4 and TRBJ2-5; 10 nucleotides agree with TRBD2. The receptor's source is a middle-aged man with HIV. The sequencing used unsorted PBMCs, collected around 5 years before starting antiretroviral therapy. Here the CDR3 DNA reads TGTGCCAGCAGCTTTATATCTAGCGGGGGACAAGAGACCCAGTACTTC. Residues: CASSFISSGGQETQYF.